This TCR beta chain was retrieved from a study of T cell changes during pregnancy in multiple sclerosis (dated by TCRdb to the late 2010s). With regard to the full study: Changes in the T cell repertoire over the course of pregnancy were examined in this study in women with multiple sclerosis.

V sheds 0 bases and J sheds 5 bases, leaving 28 bases between their ends. The CDR3 covers 21 residues, taking in both the cysteine and the phenylalanine. Just CDR3 DNA is preserved here, 63 bases in frame from base 1. The CDR1 and CDR2 encoded by the germline V gene are LGHNA and YNFKEQ. Concerning this clone itself: The antigen it recognizes is unknown. Base qualities are not recorded, but no much larger clone differs from it by a single base.

Library preparation employed the immunoSEQ multiplex PCR assay. In its TCRdb copy, this immuneACCESS table keeps in-frame sequences only and misses some clones. Where compared with another copy, unresolved V genes explain less than half of these, and the others have no known cause. For this sample there are some 40,000 clones; 93% appear just once. The top ten clones comprise just over 0.4% of the sample. The receptor was derived from a female donor with multiple sclerosis, enrolled in a pregnancy study. Rearrangement joined TRBV4-2 to TRBJ2-2; a tentative D match to TRBD1 spans 6 bases. The sequencing used CD4+ T cells from peripheral blood mononuclear cells, collected in the first trimester of pregnancy. The nucleotides read TGTGCCAGCAGCCAAGATCCCGGACTTCTACGGGGATACAGGGAGACCGGGGAGCTGTTTTTT. Its protein is CASSQDPGLLRGYRETGELFF.